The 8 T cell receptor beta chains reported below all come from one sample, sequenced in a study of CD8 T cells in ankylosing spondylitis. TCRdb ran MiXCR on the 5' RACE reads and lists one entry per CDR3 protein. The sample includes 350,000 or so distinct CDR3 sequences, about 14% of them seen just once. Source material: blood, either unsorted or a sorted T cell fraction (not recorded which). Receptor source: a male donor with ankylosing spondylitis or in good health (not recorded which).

CDR3 nucleotides: TGTGCCAGCAGGGCAGGGACTAGCGACTACGAGCAGTACTTC. Its translation is CASRAGTSDYEQYF. This sequence joins TRBV12-3 or TRBV12-4 and TRBJ2-7, with 10 bases aligning to TRBD2. V dropped 6 bases and J dropped 3; count of bases not matched to a gene: 5. CDR3 length: 14 residues.

CDR3 in amino acids: CASSYRLAGNSYNEQFF. CDR3 bases: TGTGCCAGCAGTTACAGGTTAGCGGGAAACTCCTACAATGAGCAGTTCTTC. The chain uses TRBV6-5 and TRBJ2-1; 8 nucleotides align to TRBD2. This CDR3 has 17 amino acids. V shed 2 bases, J shed 0 bases, and the junction held 6 bases outside the gene matches. Germline V gives CDR1 MNHEY, CDR2 SVGAGI.

CDR3 in amino acids: CSVVGALAGITDTQYF. DNA of the CDR3: TGCAGCGTTGTTGGTGCGCTAGCGGGGATCACAGATACGCAGTATTTT. The chain joins TRBV29-1 to TRBJ2-3; TRBD2 agrees at 9 bases. V was pared by 4 bases and J by 2 bases, with 10 bases of the junction left unmatched. CDR3 length: 16 amino acids. The germline V gene has CDR1 SQVTM and CDR2 ANQGSEA.

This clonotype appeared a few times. The CDR3 DNA is TGCAGTGTCAAGGCACAGCTCAGCACAGATACGCAGTATTTT. Translating it yields CSVKAQLSTDTQYF. The J gene is TRBJ2-3, the V gene TRBV20-1; D remains ambiguous. The CDR3 loop spans 14 amino acids. V gave up 7 bases and J gave up 0 bases, with 14 bases separating them. Germline V gene data show CDR1 as DFQATT and CDR2 as SNEGSKA (reference sequence).

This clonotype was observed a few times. CDR3 sequence reads: CASSLRDIYEQYF. The CDR3 DNA follows: TGCGCCAGCAGCCTTCGGGACATCTACGAGCAGTACTTC. The chain recombines TRBV5-1 with TRBJ2-7; D might be TRBD1 (6 bases). The germline V and J ends were trimmed by 4 bases and 3 bases, with 11 bases remaining between them. CDR1 is SGHRS, CDR2 YFSETQ, per germline. The CDR3 loop spans 13 amino acids.

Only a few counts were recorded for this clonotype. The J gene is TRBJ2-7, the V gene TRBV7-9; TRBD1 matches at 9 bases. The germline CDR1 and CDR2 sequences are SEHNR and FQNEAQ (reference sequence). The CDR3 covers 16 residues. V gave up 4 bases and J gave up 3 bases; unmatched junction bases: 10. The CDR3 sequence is CASSWRSGTGIYEQYF. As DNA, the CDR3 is TGTGCCAGCAGCTGGCGGTCCGGGACAGGGATCTACGAGCAGTACTTC.

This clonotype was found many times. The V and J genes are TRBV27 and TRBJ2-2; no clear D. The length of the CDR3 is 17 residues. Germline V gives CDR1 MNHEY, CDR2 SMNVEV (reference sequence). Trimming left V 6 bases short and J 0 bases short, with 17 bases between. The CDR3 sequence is CASSHLTGPSNTGELFF. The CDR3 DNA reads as TGTGCCAGCAGCCACCTAACCGGGCCATCGAACACCGGGGAGCTGTTTTTT.

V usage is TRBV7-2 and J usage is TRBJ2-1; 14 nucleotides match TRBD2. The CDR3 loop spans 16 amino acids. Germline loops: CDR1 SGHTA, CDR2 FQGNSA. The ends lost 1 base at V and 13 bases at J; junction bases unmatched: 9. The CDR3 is CASSLDPGTSGGPQFF. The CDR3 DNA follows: TGTGCCAGCAGCTTAGATCCTGGGACTAGCGGGGGTCCTCAGTTCTTC.